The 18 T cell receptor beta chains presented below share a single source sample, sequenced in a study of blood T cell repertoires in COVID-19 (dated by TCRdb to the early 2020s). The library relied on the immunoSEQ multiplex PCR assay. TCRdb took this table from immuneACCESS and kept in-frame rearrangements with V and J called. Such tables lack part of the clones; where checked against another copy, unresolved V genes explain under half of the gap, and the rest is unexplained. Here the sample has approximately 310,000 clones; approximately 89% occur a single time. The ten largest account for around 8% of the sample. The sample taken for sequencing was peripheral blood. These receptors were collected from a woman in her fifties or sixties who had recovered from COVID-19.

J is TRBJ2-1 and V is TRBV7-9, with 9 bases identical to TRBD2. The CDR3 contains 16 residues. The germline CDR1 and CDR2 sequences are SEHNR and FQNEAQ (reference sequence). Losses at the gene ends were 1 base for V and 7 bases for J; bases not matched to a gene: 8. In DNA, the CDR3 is TGTGCCAGCAGCTTAGATATGACTAGCGGACCAAATGAGCAGTTCTTC. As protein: CASSLDMTSGPNEQFF. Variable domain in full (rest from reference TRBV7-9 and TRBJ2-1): DTGVSQNPRHKITKRGQNVTFRCDPISEHNRLYWYRQTLGQGPEFLTYFQNEAQLEKSRLLSDRFSAERPKGSFSTLEIQRTEQGDSAMYLCASSLDMTSGPNEQFFGPGTRLTVL.

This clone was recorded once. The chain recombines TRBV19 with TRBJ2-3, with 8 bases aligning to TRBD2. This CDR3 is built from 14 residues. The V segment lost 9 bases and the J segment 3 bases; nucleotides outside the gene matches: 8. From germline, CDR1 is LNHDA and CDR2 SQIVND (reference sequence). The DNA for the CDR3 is TGTGCCAGCGCCAACGGGGGGGGAACAGATACGCAGTATTTT. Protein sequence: CASANGGGTDTQYF.

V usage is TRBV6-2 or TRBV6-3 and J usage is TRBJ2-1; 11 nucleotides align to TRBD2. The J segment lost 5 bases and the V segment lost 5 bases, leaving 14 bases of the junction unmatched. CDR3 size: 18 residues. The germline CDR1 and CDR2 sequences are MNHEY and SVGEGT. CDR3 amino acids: CASSPGTSGPRLNNEQFF. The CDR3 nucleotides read TGTGCCAGCAGTCCCGGGACTAGCGGCCCTAGATTGAACAATGAGCAGTTCTTC.

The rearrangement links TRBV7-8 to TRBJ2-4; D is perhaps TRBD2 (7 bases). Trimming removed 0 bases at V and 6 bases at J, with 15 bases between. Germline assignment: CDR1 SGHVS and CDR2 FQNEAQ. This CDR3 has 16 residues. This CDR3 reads CASSLAWGGRGNIQYF. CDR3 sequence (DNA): TGTGCCAGCAGCTTAGCGTGGGGGGGCCGGGGAAACATTCAGTACTTC.

As DNA, the CDR3 is TGCAGTGCTAGTCGACACGGAGGCACTGAAGCTTTCTTT. Its protein product is CSASRHGGTEAFF. V gene TRBV20-1 combines with J gene TRBJ1-1; no reliable D call. Germline CDR1 DFQATT, CDR2 SNEGSKA (reference sequence). The V end lost 3 bases, the J end lost 4 bases, and 12 bases lay between the germline ends. The CDR3 sequence is 13 residues long.

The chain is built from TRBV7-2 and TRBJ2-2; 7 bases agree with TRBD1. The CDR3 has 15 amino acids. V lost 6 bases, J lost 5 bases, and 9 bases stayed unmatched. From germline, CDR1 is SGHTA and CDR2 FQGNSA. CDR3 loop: CASRIRQGWTGELFF. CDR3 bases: TGTGCCAGCAGAATCCGACAGGGCTGGACCGGGGAGCTGTTTTTT.

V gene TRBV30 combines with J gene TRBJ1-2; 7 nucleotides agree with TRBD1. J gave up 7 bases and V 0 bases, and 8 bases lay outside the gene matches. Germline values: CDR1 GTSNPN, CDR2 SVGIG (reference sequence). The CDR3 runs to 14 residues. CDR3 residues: CAWSVRGRPGGYTF. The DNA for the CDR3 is TGTGCCTGGAGTGTTAGGGGGCGCCCCGGTGGCTACACCTTC.

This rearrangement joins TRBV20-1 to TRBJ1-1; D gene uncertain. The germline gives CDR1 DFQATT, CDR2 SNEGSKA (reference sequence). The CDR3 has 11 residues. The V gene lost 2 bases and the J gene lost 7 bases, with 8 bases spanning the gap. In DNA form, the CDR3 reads TGCAGTGCTAGAAAAGCCCTTGAAGCTTTCTTT. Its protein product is CSARKALEAFF.

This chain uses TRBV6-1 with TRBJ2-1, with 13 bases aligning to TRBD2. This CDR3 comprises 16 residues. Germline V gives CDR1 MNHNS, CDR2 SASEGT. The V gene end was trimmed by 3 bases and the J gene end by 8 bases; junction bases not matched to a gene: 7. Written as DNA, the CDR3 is TGTGCCAGCAGTGACGAAGGACTAGCGGGAGTTGATGAGCAGTTCTTC. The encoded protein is CASSDEGLAGVDEQFF.

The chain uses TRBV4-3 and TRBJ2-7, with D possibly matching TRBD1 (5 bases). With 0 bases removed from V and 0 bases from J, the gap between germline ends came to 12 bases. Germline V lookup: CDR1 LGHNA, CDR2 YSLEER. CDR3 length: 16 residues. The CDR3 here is CASSQEVGATSYEQYF. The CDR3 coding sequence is TGCGCCAGCAGCCAAGAAGTTGGGGCTACCTCCTACGAGCAGTACTTC.

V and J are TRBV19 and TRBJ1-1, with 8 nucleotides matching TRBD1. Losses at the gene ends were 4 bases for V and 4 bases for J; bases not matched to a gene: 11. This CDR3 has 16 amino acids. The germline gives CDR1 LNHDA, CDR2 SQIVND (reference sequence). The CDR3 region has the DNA TGTGCCAGTAGTAAGGGAGCAGGGGGCAGGGCCACTGAAGCTTTCTTT. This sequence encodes CASSKGAGGRATEAFF.

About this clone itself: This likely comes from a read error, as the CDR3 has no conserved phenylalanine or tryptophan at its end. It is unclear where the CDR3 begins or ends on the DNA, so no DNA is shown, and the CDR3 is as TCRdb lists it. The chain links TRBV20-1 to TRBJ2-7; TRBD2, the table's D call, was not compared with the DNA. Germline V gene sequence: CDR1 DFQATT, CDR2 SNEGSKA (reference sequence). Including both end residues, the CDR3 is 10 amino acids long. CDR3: CSADGIVPVA.

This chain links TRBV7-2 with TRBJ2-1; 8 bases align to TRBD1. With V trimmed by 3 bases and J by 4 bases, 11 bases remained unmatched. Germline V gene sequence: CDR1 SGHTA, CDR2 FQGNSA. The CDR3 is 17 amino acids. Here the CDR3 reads CASSFDQGAQFYNEQFF. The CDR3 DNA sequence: TGTGCCAGCAGCTTCGACCAGGGGGCTCAATTTTACAATGAGCAGTTCTTC.

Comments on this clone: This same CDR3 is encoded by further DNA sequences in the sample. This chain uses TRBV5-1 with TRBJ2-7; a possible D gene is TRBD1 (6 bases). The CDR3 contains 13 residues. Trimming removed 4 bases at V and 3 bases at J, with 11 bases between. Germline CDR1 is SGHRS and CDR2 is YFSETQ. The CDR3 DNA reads TGCGCCAGCAGCCCCGGACAGAGCTACGAGCAGTACTTC. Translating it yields CASSPGQSYEQYF.

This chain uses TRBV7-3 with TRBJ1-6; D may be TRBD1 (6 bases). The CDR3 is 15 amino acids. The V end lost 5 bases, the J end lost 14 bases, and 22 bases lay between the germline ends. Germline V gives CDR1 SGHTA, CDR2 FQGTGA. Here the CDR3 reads CASSLNRAPGSALHF. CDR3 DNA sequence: TGTGCCAGCAGCCTTAACAGGGCTCCAGGGTCGGCCCTCCACTTT.

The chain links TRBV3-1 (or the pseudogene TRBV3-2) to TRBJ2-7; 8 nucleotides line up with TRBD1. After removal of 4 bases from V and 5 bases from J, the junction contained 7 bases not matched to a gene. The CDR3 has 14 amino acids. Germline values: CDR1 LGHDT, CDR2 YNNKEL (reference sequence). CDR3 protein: CASSPRDRSHEQYF. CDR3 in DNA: TGTGCCAGCAGCCCCCGGGACAGGTCCCACGAGCAGTACTTC.

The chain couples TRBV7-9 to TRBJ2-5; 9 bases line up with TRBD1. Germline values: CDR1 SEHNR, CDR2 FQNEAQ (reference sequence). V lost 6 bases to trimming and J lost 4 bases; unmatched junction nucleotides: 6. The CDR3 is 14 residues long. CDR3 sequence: CASSSTGGRETQYF. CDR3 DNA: TGTGCCAGCAGTTCTACAGGGGGCAGAGAGACCCAGTACTTC.

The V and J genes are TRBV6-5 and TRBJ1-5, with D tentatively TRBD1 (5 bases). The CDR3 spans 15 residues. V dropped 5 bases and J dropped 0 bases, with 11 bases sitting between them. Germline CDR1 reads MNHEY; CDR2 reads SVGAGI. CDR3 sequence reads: CASSRQGLSNQPQHF. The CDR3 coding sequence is TGTGCCAGCAGTAGGCAGGGACTTAGCAATCAGCCCCAGCATTTT.